This TCR beta chain came from a study of T cell responses to AZD1222 COVID-19 vaccine. General study results and limits: Clonal diversity was possibly underestimated, and white British individuals and females predominated among donors. None of the repertoires were sampled until the peak T cell response had passed. At study baseline, merely several AZD1222 recipients were seropositive.

The CDR3 totals 14 residues. Trimming stripped 2 bases from V and 1 base from J, with 8 bases between. The germline V gene encodes CDR1 SGHAT and CDR2 FQNNGV. The table came from immunoSEQ multiplex PCR; TCRdb's copy has only in-frame clones and leaves some out. The data contain some 150,000 clones, 92% of them seen just once; the ten biggest clones take up approximately 3.5%. In the case of this clone: Its antigen is unidentified.

This chain joins TRBV11-2 and TRBJ1-1; D perhaps matches TRBD1 (5 bases). This sequence originates from an adult who received the AZD1222 COVID-19 vaccine. The sample was peripheral blood, taken 28 days after the second AZD1222 dose. The CDR3 coding sequence is TGTGCCAGCAGCTTACAGGGTTGGAACACTGAAGCTTTCTTT. Its translation is CASSLQGWNTEAFF. The variable domain in full, completed from reference TRBV11-2 and TRBJ1-1, reads EAGVAQSPRYKIIEKRQSVAFWCNPISGHATLYWYQQILGQGPKLLIQFQNNGVVDDSQLPKDRFSAERLKGVDSTLKIQPAKLEDSAVYLCASSLQGWNTEAFFGQGTRLTVV.